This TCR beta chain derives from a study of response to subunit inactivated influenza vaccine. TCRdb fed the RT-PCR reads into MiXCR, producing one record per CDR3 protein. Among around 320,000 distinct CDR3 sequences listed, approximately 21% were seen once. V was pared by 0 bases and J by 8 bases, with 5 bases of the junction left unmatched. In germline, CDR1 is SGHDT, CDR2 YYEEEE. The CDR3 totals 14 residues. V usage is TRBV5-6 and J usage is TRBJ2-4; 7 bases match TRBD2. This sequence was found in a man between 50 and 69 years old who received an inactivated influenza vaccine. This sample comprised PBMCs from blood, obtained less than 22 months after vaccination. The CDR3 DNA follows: TGTGCCAGCAGCTTGGACGTAGGGAGGGACATTCAGTACTTC. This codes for CASSLDVGRDIQYF.